The 28 T cell receptor beta chains reported below all come from one sample, sequenced in a study of early T cells in non-severe SARS-CoV-2 infection. One entry per CDR3 protein, called by TCRdb with MiXCR from the 5' RACE reads. The sample carries tens of thousands of distinct CDR3 sequences, 6.2% recorded once. Sequencing was performed on whole blood. Receptors originate from an adult who was a healthcare worker with PCR-confirmed SARS-CoV-2 infection or an uninfected control (not recorded which).

This clonotype has at least ten counts. The chain carries TRBV11-2 and TRBJ2-2; D is unclear. Germline CDR1 reads SGHAT; CDR2 reads FQNNGV. Trimming pared 8 bases from V and 7 bases from J, leaving 14 bases between. The CDR3 is 13 residues long. CDR3 residues: CASRSTVGGELFF. The CDR3 nucleotides are TGTGCCAGCCGCTCGACGGTCGGCGGGGAGCTGTTTTTT. Together with reference TRBV11-2 and TRBJ2-2, the CDR3 gives the full variable domain: EAGVAQSPRYKIIEKRQSVAFWCNPISGHATLYWYQQILGQGPKLLIQFQNNGVVDDSQLPKDRFSAERLKGVDSTLKIQPAKLEDSAVYLCASRSTVGGELFFGEGSRLTVL.

This clonotype was seen ten or more times. The chain joins TRBV6-5 to TRBJ1-1; possibly TRBD1 for D (6 bases). Looked up from germline, CDR1 is MNHEY and CDR2 is SVGAGI. The CDR3 is made up of 17 amino acids. Trimming cost V 6 bases and J 4 bases, with 24 bases left between them. The CDR3 loop reads CASSPEGTGYVGTEAFF. CDR3 coding DNA: TGTGCCAGCAGCCCCGAGGGCACAGGGTATGTGGGCACTGAAGCTTTCTTT.

This clonotype was observed at least ten times. This chain connects TRBV6-6 to TRBJ1-5, with 11 bases that match TRBD1. This CDR3 is 16 amino acids long. Germline V gene data show CDR1 as MNHNY and CDR2 as SVGAGI (reference sequence). The V segment lost 5 bases and the J segment 7 bases; nucleotides outside the gene matches: 10. CDR3: CASSRPGTGGRQPQHF. The DNA of the CDR3 is TGTGCCAGCAGTCGACCTGGGACAGGGGGTAGACAGCCCCAGCATTTT.

The sample holds many counts of this clonotype. V usage is TRBV6-5 and J usage is TRBJ1-5; D not certain. From germline, CDR1 is MNHEY and CDR2 SVGAGI. The CDR3 spans 14 residues. V was shortened by 2 bases and J by 2 bases, with 7 bases between the two germline ends. The CDR3 loop reads CASSYDPRNQPQHF. The CDR3 nucleotides are TGTGCCAGCAGTTACGACCCCCGCAATCAGCCCCAGCATTTT.

This clonotype was seen ten or more times. The chain carries TRBV20-1 and TRBJ2-5, with D possibly matching TRBD2 (7 bases). Deletions cut 3 bases from V and 1 base from J, with 15 bases between. The CDR3 is made up of 15 amino acids. Germline-derived CDR1 and CDR2 are DFQATT and SNEGSKA (reference sequence). The CDR3, as DNA: TGCAGTGCTAGGGGGGGGCACACACCCCAAGAGACCCAGTACTTC. This codes for CSARGGHTPQETQYF.

This clonotype has a count of ten or more. The genes are TRBV4-2 and TRBJ1-4; no clear D gene. CDR1 is LGHNA and CDR2 is YNFKEQ in the germline V gene. V lost 0 bases to trimming and J lost 8 bases, with 7 bases between them. The CDR3 totals 13 residues. CDR3 residues: CASSQDPREKLFF. CDR3 nucleotide sequence: TGTGCCAGCAGCCAAGACCCGAGGGAAAAACTGTTTTTT.

This clonotype was counted ten times or more. The rearrangement uses TRBV11-3 and TRBJ2-1, with 10 bases identical to TRBD1. The CDR3 runs 16 residues. The V segment lost 5 bases and the J segment 5 bases; nucleotides outside the gene matches: 9. Per the germline V gene, CDR1 is SGHNT and CDR2 is YENEEA. The CDR3 coding sequence is TGTGCCAGCAGCAATGGAGGGACAGGGGCCCACAATGAGCAGTTCTTC. Translating it yields CASSNGGTGAHNEQFF.

In its sample, this clonotype was seen many times. This sequence joins TRBV6-5 and TRBJ2-7; maybe TRBD1 (6 bases). This CDR3 contains 17 residues. Germline V gene data show CDR1 as MNHEY and CDR2 as SVGAGI. The germline V and J ends were trimmed by 0 bases and 3 bases, with 18 bases remaining between them. The CDR3 coding sequence is TGTGCCAGCAGTTACTCGCCTTCAGGGGAGAAGGGCTACGAGCAGTACTTC. It translates to CASSYSPSGEKGYEQYF.

This clonotype was detected ten times or more. CDR3 in amino acids: CASSPQKTGDTQYF. CDR3 nucleotides: TGTGCCAGCTCACCACAGAAGACAGGCGATACGCAGTATTTT. J is TRBJ2-3 and V is TRBV18; perhaps TRBD1 as D (6 bases). Germline CDR1 KGHSH, CDR2 LQKENI. The V end was cut by 1 base, the J end by 6 bases, with 11 bases between. This CDR3 is built from 14 residues.

This clonotype was recorded a few times. The rearrangement uses TRBV6-1 and TRBJ1-2; 7 bases align to TRBD1. This CDR3 has 15 amino acids. Per germline, CDR1 MNHNS and CDR2 SASEGT. Losses at the gene ends were 0 bases for V and 4 bases for J; bases not matched to a gene: 5. For the CDR3, the DNA is TGTGCCAGCAGTGAAGCCGCAGGGGGTATCTATGGCTACACCTTC. Translated: CASSEAAGGIYGYTF.

The chain has TRBV6-2 or TRBV6-3 and TRBJ2-7; 8 bases are shared with TRBD1. CDR3 size: 14 residues. The V and J ends lost 4 bases and 6 bases, in that order; junction bases with no gene match: 8. From germline, CDR1 is MNHEY and CDR2 SVGEGT. CDR3 region: CASSSGGAGAEQYF. In DNA form, the CDR3 reads TGTGCCAGCAGTTCAGGGGGCGCTGGGGCCGAGCAGTACTTC.

This clonotype has at least ten counts. The chain joins TRBV20-1 to TRBJ1-1; TRBD1 matches at 8 bases. Per germline, CDR1 DFQATT and CDR2 SNEGSKA (reference sequence). V shed 5 bases, J shed 8 bases, and the junction held 10 bases outside the gene matches. The CDR3 has 13 amino acids. For the CDR3, the DNA is TGCAGTGCTCACCCAGGGGGCGCTTCCGAAGCTTTCTTT. Encoded protein: CSAHPGGASEAFF.

This clonotype occurred a few times. The rearrangement links TRBV4-3 to TRBJ2-2; TRBD1 is a possible D gene (5 bases). The V gene lost 0 bases and the J gene lost 7 bases, with 12 bases spanning the gap. CDR1 and CDR2 from the germline V gene are LGHNA and YSLEER. This CDR3 spans 15 amino acids. The CDR3 here is CASSQDRGASGELFF. CDR3 sequence (DNA): TGCGCCAGCAGCCAAGATCGTGGGGCTAGCGGGGAGCTGTTTTTT.

This clonotype was picked up many times. The chain carries TRBV28 and TRBJ2-1, with unresolved D. Germline assignment: CDR1 MDHEN and CDR2 SYDVKM. V was clipped by 3 bases and J by 7 bases, with 7 bases between them. The CDR3 contains 12 residues. The CDR3 loop is CASSLKGNEQFF. DNA for the CDR3: TGTGCCAGCAGTTTGAAGGGAAATGAGCAGTTCTTC.

This clonotype has at least ten counts. The chain couples TRBV28 to TRBJ2-6; D perhaps matches TRBD1 (5 bases). In germline, CDR1 is MDHEN, CDR2 SYDVKM. V lost 5 bases and J lost 1, with 9 bases in between. This CDR3 spans 15 amino acids. The CDR3 DNA follows: TGTGCCAGCAGTCCCGCAGGGTCTGGGGCCAACGTCCTGACTTTC. Translation gives CASSPAGSGANVLTF.

This chain connects TRBV20-1 to TRBJ2-7; no definite D call. V dropped 0 bases and J dropped 0 bases, with 12 bases sitting between them. Germline-derived CDR1 and CDR2 are DFQATT and SNEGSKA (reference sequence). The CDR3 extends over 15 amino acids. CDR3 coding DNA: TGCAGTGCTAGAGATATGAAGTCCAGCTCCTACGAGCAGTACTTC. Translated: CSARDMKSSSYEQYF.

In this sample, this clonotype turned up a few times. One end of the junction fails to match germline, which may point to a read error. V and J are TRBV5-1 and TRBJ1-1, with no clear D. Germline CDR1 is SGHRS and CDR2 is YFSETQ. The CDR3 runs 15 residues. CDR3 loop: CASSSSQGENTEAFF. In nucleotides, the CDR3 is TGTGCCAGCAGCTCCTCCCAAGGAGAGAACACTGAAGCTTTCTTT.

This clonotype appeared a few times. The chain links TRBV3-1 to TRBJ1-2; D gene ambiguous. CDR3 size: 14 residues. CDR1 is LGHDT and CDR2 is YNNKEL in the germline V gene (reference sequence). V was trimmed by 0 bases and J by 3 bases, leaving 8 bases between them. The CDR3 nucleotides read TGTGCCAGCAGCCAAGAGGCCGGAGACTATGGCTACACCTTC. It specifies CASSQEAGDYGYTF.

This chain links TRBV5-5 with TRBJ1-1; 7 positions agree with TRBD1. With 1 base clipped from V and 2 bases from J, the junction kept 5 bases outside the gene matches. Germline CDR1 SGHKS, CDR2 YYEKEE (reference sequence). The CDR3 totals 15 residues. CDR3 DNA sequence: TGTGCCAGCAGCTTGTTGGCAGGGGGAAACACTGAAGCTTTCTTT. Translation gives CASSLLAGGNTEAFF.

This clonotype was recorded at least ten times. The rearrangement uses TRBV4-1 and TRBJ1-2; possibly TRBD1 for D (6 bases). CDR1 and CDR2 from the germline V gene are MGHRA and YSYEKL. Trimming removed 0 bases at V and 4 bases at J, with 12 bases between. The CDR3 has 15 amino acids. CDR3 protein: CASSQDTQGGYGYTF. The CDR3, as DNA: TGCGCCAGCAGCCAAGACACACAGGGAGGCTATGGCTACACCTTC.

The chain employs TRBV9 and TRBJ1-2; D is unclear. Looked up from germline, CDR1 is SGDLS and CDR2 is YYNGEE. This CDR3 spans 14 amino acids. The germline V and J ends were trimmed by 0 bases and 0 bases, with 6 bases remaining between them. CDR3 sequence (DNA): TGTGCCAGCAGCGTAGCTGGAGCTAACTATGGCTACACCTTC. Translation: CASSVAGANYGYTF.

This clonotype was counted at least ten times. This sequence joins TRBV4-1 and TRBJ2-1; TRBD2 matches 14 bases. The germline CDR1 and CDR2 sequences are MGHRA and YSYEKL. The CDR3 extends over 17 amino acids. J lost 8 bases, V lost 4 bases, and 10 bases had no gene match. DNA of the CDR3: TGCGCCAGCAGCCGCGGGACTAGCGGGGGAGTTGAAGATGAGCAGTTCTTC. It yields the protein CASSRGTSGGVEDEQFF.

This clonotype was seen at least ten times. This chain uses TRBV6-6 with TRBJ2-1; D is perhaps TRBD2 (5 bases). The CDR3 is made up of 16 amino acids. In germline, CDR1 is MNHNY, CDR2 SVGAGI (reference sequence). V gave up 0 bases and J gave up 3 bases, with 12 bases separating them. As DNA, the CDR3 is TGTGCCAGCAGTTACTCTCGACTAACGAACTACAATGAGCAGTTCTTC. Translation gives CASSYSRLTNYNEQFF.

In the case of this clonotype: Being one base from a much bigger clone, this may be a read error. The gene calls are TRBV14 and TRBJ2-1, with 12 bases matching TRBD2. Germline lookup yields CDR1 SGHDN and CDR2 FVKESK. This CDR3 contains 17 residues. Germline trimming cut 4 bases from V and 6 bases from J; bases unmatched to any gene: 10. The CDR3: CASSPLTSGGPFNEQFF. In nucleotides, the CDR3 is TGTGCCAGCAGCCCCCTGACTAGCGGGGGCCCGTTCAATGAGCAGTTCTTC.

In its sample, this clonotype was seen many times. This sequence joins TRBV20-1 and TRBJ1-4, with no clear D. CDR3 size: 11 residues. From germline, CDR1 is DFQATT and CDR2 SNEGSKA (reference sequence). V lost 7 bases to trimming and J lost 8 bases, with 11 bases between them. CDR3 protein: CSVSGYEKLFF. DNA for the CDR3: TGCAGTGTATCGGGGTACGAAAAACTGTTTTTT.

This clonotype was recorded at least ten times. This sequence joins TRBV10-1 and TRBJ2-3, with 9 bases identical to TRBD1. The CDR3 is 14 residues long. With V trimmed by 5 bases and J by 4 bases, 4 bases remained unmatched. CDR1 and CDR2 (germline): WNHNN, SYGVQD (reference sequence). The CDR3 sequence: CASSRDRAPDTQYF. The CDR3 nucleotides are TGCGCCAGCAGTCGGGACAGGGCACCAGATACGCAGTATTTT.

This clonotype was counted many times. V is TRBV20-1 and J is TRBJ1-2, with D unclear. V was clipped by 2 bases and J by 4 bases, with 11 bases between them. Germline-derived CDR1 and CDR2 are DFQATT and SNEGSKA (reference sequence). CDR3 size: 13 residues. The CDR3 DNA follows: TGCAGTGCTAGACCCCAAGTTAGCTATGGCTACACCTTC. Its translation: CSARPQVSYGYTF.

This clonotype has at least ten counts. V gene TRBV20-1 combines with J gene TRBJ2-1, with TRBD2 as a possible D gene (5 bases). Germline CDR1 DFQATT, CDR2 SNEGSKA (reference sequence). With 3 bases removed from V and 8 bases from J, the gap between germline ends came to 11 bases. This CDR3 comprises 12 residues. The CDR3 spells CSASGGGDEQFF. The CDR3 DNA sequence: TGCAGTGCTAGTGGCGGAGGCGATGAGCAGTTCTTC.